Listed below are T cell receptor beta chains from one sample, sequenced in a study of blood T cell repertoires in COVID-19. Assay: immunoSEQ multiplex PCR; the TCRdb copy retains only in-frame clones and omits some. This table holds about 190,000 clones, approximately 88% found once. Sequences were obtained from PBMCs or T cells enriched from blood (not recorded which). These receptors were taken from a woman aged 30 to 39 who had recovered from COVID-19. CDR3s include the opening cysteine and the closing phenylalanine or tryptophan. The D gene is left open where the match is weak. Clone size is not always given. Where it is, it says once, few, many or a class for expanded clones.

abundance	d_gene	v_gene	j_gene	CDR3nt	CDR3aa
once	TRBD2	TRBV2	TRBJ2-7	TGTGCCAGCAGGGAGGGACTACCCTACGAGCAGTACTTC	CASREGLPYEQYF
.	.	TRBV19	TRBJ1-5	TGTGCCAGTAGTATAGATGGGGGGTTTCAGCCCCAGCATTTT	CASSIDGGFQPQHF
.	TRBD1	TRBV2	TRBJ1-2	TGTGCCAGCCAGACAGGGGCGAACTATGGCTACACCTTC	CASQTGANYGYTF
.	TRBD2	TRBV7-2	TRBJ2-7	TGTGCCAGCAGCTTAGAGGGGCTGCGGGAGGGCCGAACCTACGAGCAGTACTTC	CASSLEGLREGRTYEQYF
.	TRBD2	TRBV30	TRBJ2-1	TGTGCCTGGAGTGCGGGGACTAGCGGGAGGGCCTACAATGAGCAGTTCTTC	CAWSAGTSGRAYNEQFF
.	.	TRBV2	TRBJ2-7	TGTGCCAGCAGGGGGGACTTTGGGTACTCCTACGAGCAGTACTTC	CASRGDFGYSYEQYF
.	TRBD1	TRBV4-1	TRBJ2-7	TGCGCCAGCAGCCCGGGACAGGGGGCGGGGGAGCAGTACTTC	CASSPGQGAGEQYF
.	TRBD1	TRBV19	TRBJ1-4	TGTGCCAGTAGTATGTGGACCGGGACAGTTAATGAAAAACTGTTTTTT	CASSMWTGTVNEKLFF
.	TRBD1	TRBV5-1	TRBJ2-1	TGCGCCAGCAGCTTGCTGGACAGGGCTTACAATGAGCAGTTCTTC	CASSLLDRAYNEQFF
.	TRBD2	TRBV5-1	TRBJ2-2	TGCGCCAGCAGCTCCGCGGGGGGGCTGGTCACCGGGGAGCTGTTTTTT	CASSSAGGLVTGELFF
.	TRBD1	TRBV4-1	TRBJ1-2	TGCGCCAGCAGCCGCTTAAGTCACAGGGGGGGTAACTATGGCTACACCTTC	CASSRLSHRGGNYGYTF
.	TRBD1	TRBV5-1	TRBJ1-6	TGCGCCAGCAGCCCCCAAACAGGGGCTAGTTCACCCCTCCACTTT	CASSPQTGASSPLHF
.	TRBD2	TRBV5-1	TRBJ2-3	TGCGCCAGCAGCTTGGGACTAGCGGGAGCCACAGATACGCAGTATTTT	CASSLGLAGATDTQYF
few	TRBD2	TRBV2	TRBJ2-1	TGTGCCAGCAGTGGAAGGGGGACTAGCGGGGGCCACAATGAGCAGTTCTTC	CASSGRGTSGGHNEQFF
.	TRBD1	TRBV6-4	TRBJ1-2	TGTGCCAGCAGTCCTCACAATGACAGGGCCTATGGCTACACCTTC	CASSPHNDRAYGYTF
.	.	TRBV2	TRBJ1-2	TGTGCCAGCAGGGACACCTCGCCCTATGGCTACACCTTC	CASRDTSPYGYTF
.	TRBD1	TRBV29-1	TRBJ1-1	TGCAGCGTCTACAGGGGACAGGAAGCTTTCTTT	CSVYRGQEAFF
.	.	TRBV5-4	TRBJ2-7	TGTGCCAGCAGCTACGGGACAACCTACGAGCAGTACTTC	CASSYGTTYEQYF
once	TRBD1	TRBV4-1	TRBJ1-3	TGCGCCAGCAGCCAAGGAGACAGGGCTTCTGGAAACACCATATATTTT	CASSQGDRASGNTIYF
.	.	TRBV2	TRBJ2-5	TGTGCCAACCCACAGGGTCTGGGGGAGACCCAGTACTTC	CANPQGLGETQYF
.	.	TRBV25-1	TRBJ1-1	TGTGCCAGCAGTGAATATTGGCAGAACACTGAAGCTTTCTTT	CASSEYWQNTEAFF
.	.	TRBV30	TRBJ1-2	TGTGCCTGGACTAAAGGGAGATATGGCTACACCTTC	CAWTKGRYGYTF
.	.	TRBV20-1	TRBJ1-2	TGCAGTGCTAGTGGCGGAGTCTATGGCTACACCTTC	CSASGGVYGYTF
.	TRBD1	TRBV5-1	TRBJ2-6	TGCGCCAGCAGCTTGCTCGTCGGGACAGGGGGCGCAGGGGCCAACGTCCTGACTTTC	CASSLLVGTGGAGANVLTF
few	.	TRBV2	TRBJ1-5	TGTGCCAGCAGTGCGGTGGGGCTCACCCAGCCCCAGCATTTT	CASSAVGLTQPQHF
.	TRBD2	TRBV5-1	TRBJ2-7	TGCGCCAGCAGTTCTCAGCGGGAGGGCTTTACGAAGCAGTACTTC	CASSSQREGFTKQYF
.	TRBD2	TRBV7-9	TRBJ2-1	TGTGCCAGCAGGTATTCCCCCGTGGGACTAGGGTCCTACAATGAGCAGTTCTTC	CASRYSPVGLGSYNEQFF
once	TRBD1	TRBV19	TRBJ1-2	TGTGCCAGTACGCAATATATCCGCTCGACAGGGGGGTATGGCTACACCTTC	CASTQYIRSTGGYGYTF
.	.	TRBV4-2	TRBJ2-1	TGTGCCAGCAGCCAAGATCCGGCGGACAGCTCCTACAATGAGCAGTTCTTC	CASSQDPADSSYNEQFF
.	TRBD1	TRBV3-1/TRBV3-2	TRBJ2-5	TGTGCCAGCAGCGCCGGGACAGGGGAGACCCAGTACTTC	CASSAGTGETQYF
.	TRBD2	TRBV6-5	TRBJ2-1	TGTGCCAGCAGTTACTCAATGGCTAGCGGGGGCAATGAGCAGTTCTTC	CASSYSMASGGNEQFF
.	TRBD1	TRBV18	TRBJ1-2	TGTGCCAGCTCGAGTGGACAGGACTATGGCTACACCTTC	CASSSGQDYGYTF
.	.	TRBV5-4	TRBJ1-1	TGTGCCAGCAGCTTTGACAGAAACACTGAAGCTTTCTTT	CASSFDRNTEAFF
.	TRBD2	TRBV27	TRBJ2-6	TGTGCCAGCACCTATTTCCGGGGAGGGACCTCGGGGGCCAACGTCCTGACTTTC	CASTYFRGGTSGANVLTF
.	TRBD2	TRBV3-1/TRBV3-2	TRBJ2-3	TGTGCCAGCAGCCAAGAGGGGACTAGCGGAATTAGCACAGATACGCAGTATTTT	CASSQEGTSGISTDTQYF
.	.	TRBV28	TRBJ1-6	TGTGCCAGCAGTTTGGTTAAAGGGGCATATTCACCCCTCCACTTT	CASSLVKGAYSPLHF
.	TRBD1	TRBV6-5	TRBJ2-3	TGTGCCAGCAGAGCGGACAGGGGTCGCACAGATACGCAGTATTTT	CASRADRGRTDTQYF
.	TRBD1	TRBV7-2	TRBJ1-5	TGTGCCAGCAGCTTAGACAGGGGCCGTCAGCCCCAGCATTTT	CASSLDRGRQPQHF
.	.	TRBV19	TRBJ2-1	TGTGCCAGTAGGAGGGTTACAGGGAACCCCTACAATGAGCAGTTCTTC	CASRRVTGNPYNEQFF
few	.	TRBV9	TRBJ1-2	TGTGCCAGCAGCGGGACAGTCTATGGCTACACCTTC	CASSGTVYGYTF
.	TRBD1	TRBV7-9	TRBJ2-7	TGTGCCAGCAGCTTAGGCACAGGGGGAAAGTCCTACGAGCAGTACTTC	CASSLGTGGKSYEQYF
many	.	TRBV18	TRBJ1-5	TGTGCCAGCTCACCACGTCGGGGGGAGGGCGATCAGCCCCAGCATTTT	CASSPRRGEGDQPQHF
.	.	TRBV18	TRBJ1-5	TGTGCCAGCTCACCGGACTCTGCAAGCAATCAGCCCCAGCATTTT	CASSPDSASNQPQHF
once	.	TRBV3-1/TRBV3-2	TRBJ1-6	TGTGCCAGCAGTCAAGGACTAACTCCCTCACCCCTCCACTTT	CASSQGLTPSPLHF
.	TRBD1	TRBV9	TRBJ1-5	TGTGCCAGCAGCGTCAGTGGGACAGGGAACCAGCCCCAGCATTTT	CASSVSGTGNQPQHF
once	.	TRBV5-4	TRBJ2-1	TGTGCCAGCAGCGCCGCTGGGGCAAGATCCTACAATGAGCAGTTCTTC	CASSAAGARSYNEQFF
once	.	TRBV6-5	TRBJ2-2	TGTGCCAGCACACAGGGAAACACCGGGGAGCTGTTTTTT	CASTQGNTGELFF
.	TRBD2	TRBV5-4	TRBJ2-7	TGTGCCAGCAGCAAAGGGACTAGTTTCGACGAGCAGTACTTC	CASSKGTSFDEQYF
.	TRBD2	TRBV4-1	TRBJ2-1	TGCGCCAGCAGCCAAGGGCTTACTAGCGACAATGAGCAGTTCTTC	CASSQGLTSDNEQFF
.	TRBD1	TRBV5-3	TRBJ1-5	TGTGCCAGAAGCACCCCCGGGACAGGGAATCAGCCCCAGCATTTT	CARSTPGTGNQPQHF
.	.	TRBV7-3	TRBJ2-3	TGTGCCAGCAGCTTAATGGCGGGTCCGGATACGCAGTATTTT	CASSLMAGPDTQYF
.	TRBD2	TRBV20-1	TRBJ2-5	TGCAGTGCTAGTTCCCACCGCGGGACTAGCCAAGAGACCCAGTACTTC	CSASSHRGTSQETQYF
.	TRBD2	TRBV9	TRBJ2-1	TGTGCCAGCAGCGTAGTGGCGGGAGGCCCCTACAATGAGCAGTTCTTC	CASSVVAGGPYNEQFF
.	.	TRBV5-6	TRBJ2-3	TGTGCCAGCAGCTTATCCGGGACTAGCACAGATACGCAGTATTTT	CASSLSGTSTDTQYF
.	TRBD1	TRBV29-1	TRBJ1-1	TGCAGCGTTTTAGGGACAGGGAACACTGAAGCTTTCTTT	CSVLGTGNTEAFF
.	.	TRBV19	TRBJ1-4	TGTGCCAGTAGTCCGAGCCCAAAGCCGGAAAAACTGTTTTTT	CASSPSPKPEKLFF